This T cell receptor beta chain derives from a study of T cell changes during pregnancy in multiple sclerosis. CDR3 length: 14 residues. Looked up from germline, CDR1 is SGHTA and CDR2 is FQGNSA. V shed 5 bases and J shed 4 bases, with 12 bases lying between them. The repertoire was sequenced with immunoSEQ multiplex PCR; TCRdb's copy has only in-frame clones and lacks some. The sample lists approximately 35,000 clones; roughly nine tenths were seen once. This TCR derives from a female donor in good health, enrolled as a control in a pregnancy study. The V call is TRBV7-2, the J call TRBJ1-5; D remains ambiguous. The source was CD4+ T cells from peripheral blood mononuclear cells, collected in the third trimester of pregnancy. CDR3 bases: TGTGCCAGCAGCACCAGACACGCGAATCAGCCCCAGCATTTT. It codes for CASSTRHANQPQHF.